These 21 T cell receptor beta chains share one sample of origin, sequenced in a study of blood T cell repertoires in COVID-19 (TCRdb year 2020). Preparation of the library involved the immunoSEQ multiplex PCR assay. The table comes from immuneACCESS by way of TCRdb, which keeps in-frame sequences with V and J called. Part of the clones is missing from these tables; in studies checked, under half for an unresolved V gene and the rest for unknown reasons. The sample data list 100,000 to 150,000 clones, and over 60% of these were observed just once. The biggest ten clones account for 30% to 45% of the sample. Sequencing was carried out using peripheral blood. The origin of the receptors is a man aged 35 to 55 with active or convalescent COVID-19.

This sequence joins TRBV2 and TRBJ1-1, with D unresolved. This CDR3 has 14 amino acids. Trimming stripped 3 bases from V and 7 bases from J, with 15 bases between. CDR1 SNHLY and CDR2 FYNNEI come from the germline V gene. The CDR3 nucleotides read TGTGCCAGCAGTGAGGGCTTGCCTAACGTTGAAGCTTTCTTT. It is translated as CASSEGLPNVEAFF. Combining the CDR3 with reference TRBV2 and TRBJ1-1 gives the whole variable domain EPEVTQTPSHQVTQMGQEVILRCVPISNHLYFYWYRQILGQKVEFLVSFYNNEISEKSEIFDDQFSVERPDGSNFTLKIRSTKLEDSAMYFCASSEGLPNVEAFFGQGTRLTVV.

The genes are TRBV30 and TRBJ1-4; 8 positions match TRBD1. CDR3 length: 14 residues. With 6 bases clipped from V and 1 base from J, the junction kept 4 bases outside the gene matches. Germline CDR1 GTSNPN, CDR2 SVGIG (reference sequence). The CDR3 DNA is TGTGCCTGCGGACAGGGCGGAACTAATGAAAAACTGTTTTTT. It encodes CACGQGGTNEKLFF.

The chain links TRBV6-5 to TRBJ1-1; 9 bases agree with TRBD1. The CDR3 covers 16 residues. From germline, CDR1 is MNHEY and CDR2 SVGAGI. With V trimmed by 0 bases and J by 6 bases, 8 bases remained unmatched. For the CDR3, the DNA is TGTGCCAGCAGTTACTCCGGGACAGGGTTAGAAGCTGAAGCTTTCTTT. Translation: CASSYSGTGLEAEAFF.

A few counts support this clone. The V call is TRBV7-9, the J call TRBJ1-4; 10 bases agree with TRBD1. V was pared by 5 bases and J by 8 bases, with 5 bases of the junction left unmatched. CDR3 length: 14 amino acids. Per germline, CDR1 SEHNR and CDR2 FQNEAQ (reference sequence). CDR3 sequence reads: CASSRQGAREKLFF. DNA for the CDR3: TGTGCCAGCAGCCGACAGGGGGCTCGGGAAAAACTGTTTTTT. Complete variable domain (other parts from reference TRBV7-9 and TRBJ1-4): DTGVSQNPRHKITKRGQNVTFRCDPISEHNRLYWYRQTLGQGPEFLTYFQNEAQLEKSRLLSDRFSAERPKGSFSTLEIQRTEQGDSAMYLCASSRQGAREKLFFGSGTQLSVL.

The chain joins TRBV6-6 to TRBJ2-7; D is ambiguous. The CDR3 spans 13 residues. The germline gives CDR1 MNHNY, CDR2 SVGAGI (reference sequence). Deletions cut 0 bases from V and 5 bases from J, with 8 bases between. The CDR3 DNA sequence: TGTGCCAGCAGTTACTCGAACATCGACGAGCAGTACTTC. Translating gives CASSYSNIDEQYF.

The chain employs TRBV6-2 or TRBV6-3 and TRBJ1-6; 8 nucleotides line up with TRBD1. The V and J ends lost 4 bases and 10 bases, in that order; junction bases with no gene match: 6. CDR1 and CDR2 from the germline V gene are MNHEY and SVGEGT. The CDR3 runs to 14 residues. The chain's CDR3 is CASSWTGRESPLHF. The CDR3 DNA follows: TGTGCCAGCAGTTGGACAGGGAGAGAATCACCCCTCCACTTT.

The chain has TRBV15 and TRBJ2-7; 9 bases map to TRBD1. The CDR3 consists of 15 residues. Per germline, CDR1 LNHNV and CDR2 YYDKDF (reference sequence). Trimming removed 1 base from V and 2 bases from J; junction bases left unmatched: 3. The CDR3 nucleotides are TGTGCCACCAGCAGAGCCGGGACAGGGACCTACGAGCAGTACTTC. Its translation: CATSRAGTGTYEQYF.

The chain uses TRBV19 and TRBJ2-5; the D gene is possibly TRBD1 (6 bases). Germline-derived CDR1 and CDR2 are LNHDA and SQIVND (reference sequence). This CDR3 is built from 13 residues. The V end was cut by 5 bases, the J end by 3 bases, with 10 bases between. CDR3 sequence reads: CASSPRQEETQYF. CDR3 nucleotide sequence: TGTGCCAGTAGTCCCAGACAGGAAGAGACCCAGTACTTC.

The V gene is TRBV19, the J gene TRBJ2-2, with TRBD1 matching over 11 bases. The CDR3 spans 18 residues. Germline trimming cut 5 bases from V and 3 bases from J; bases unmatched to any gene: 11. Germline V gene lookup returns CDR1 LNHDA and CDR2 SQIVND (reference sequence). The CDR3 loop is CASSSRTGGVVDTGELFF. The CDR3 DNA reads TGTGCCAGTAGTTCCCGGACAGGGGGCGTTGTGGACACCGGGGAGCTGTTTTTT.

The chain has TRBV10-3 and TRBJ1-1; D is uncertain. Germline-derived CDR1 and CDR2 are ENHRY and SYGVKD. V was shortened by 8 bases and J by 1 base, with 11 bases between the two germline ends. The CDR3 sequence is 13 residues long. The CDR3 sequence: CAIESGKNTEAFF. CDR3 DNA: TGTGCCATCGAAAGTGGCAAGAACACTGAAGCTTTCTTT.

V usage is TRBV5-1 and J usage is TRBJ2-6, with 8 bases lining up with TRBD1. The junction had 11 bases not matched to a gene; V was cut back by 5 bases and J by 4 bases. This CDR3 contains 17 residues. Germline lookup yields CDR1 SGHRS and CDR2 YFSETQ. As DNA, the CDR3 is TGCGCCAGCAGTTTGACAGGGGATCTGAGAGGGGCCAACGTCCTGACTTTC. Translating gives CASSLTGDLRGANVLTF.

This clone was observed a single time. V is TRBV6-5 and J is TRBJ2-7, with 9 positions matching TRBD2. Trimming took 4 bases from V and 3 from J; bases not matched to a gene: 1. This CDR3 contains 13 residues. Germline loops: CDR1 MNHEY, CDR2 SVGAGI. The CDR3 DNA is TGTGCCAGCAGTTTACTAGCGGGCTACGAGCAGTACTTC. It translates to CASSLLAGYEQYF.

The chain links TRBV4-2 to TRBJ2-5; D not resolved. The CDR3 contains 15 residues. Trimming removed 1 base from V and 2 bases from J, with 11 bases in between. From germline, CDR1 is LGHNA and CDR2 YNFKEQ. The CDR3 coding sequence is TGTGCCAGCAGCCAAGTCGGCGCAGGTCAAGAGACCCAGTACTTC. Protein sequence: CASSQVGAGQETQYF.

This chain uses TRBV24-1 with TRBJ2-6; TRBD2 agrees at 8 bases. With V trimmed by 9 bases and J by 2 bases, 8 bases remained unmatched. The CDR3 length is 16 residues. The V gene's germline CDR1 is KGHDR and CDR2 SFDVKD. The DNA of the CDR3 is TGTGCCACCTCCGCGGCCGGGAGGGCTGGGGCCAACGTCCTGACTTTC. Its protein product is CATSAAGRAGANVLTF.

The V and J genes are TRBV7-8 and TRBJ1-4; possibly TRBD1 for D (5 bases). This CDR3 has 14 amino acids. V lost 5 bases and J 2 bases, leaving 9 bases between the germline ends. Looked up from germline, CDR1 is SGHVS and CDR2 is FQNEAQ. In DNA form, the CDR3 reads TGTGCCAGCAGCATCGGGGGGACTAATGAAAAACTGTTTTTT. Protein: CASSIGGTNEKLFF.

The chain uses TRBV2 and TRBJ2-2; D perhaps matches TRBD1 (5 bases). This CDR3 comprises 12 residues. CDR1 and CDR2 from the germline V gene are SNHLY and FYNNEI. V was trimmed by 6 bases and J by 5 bases, leaving 7 bases between them. In DNA form, the CDR3 reads TGTGCCAGCAGCGCAGGGACCGGGGAGCTGTTTTTT. It codes for CASSAGTGELFF.

The V and J genes are TRBV18 and TRBJ1-1; 7 bases align to TRBD1. V shed 2 bases and J 4 bases; nucleotides not matched to a gene: 10. The CDR3 runs to 16 residues. The germline V gene has CDR1 KGHSH and CDR2 LQKENI. CDR3 DNA sequence: TGTGCCAGCTCACCAATACGGTCAGGGGGGCTCACTGAAGCTTTCTTT. This encodes CASSPIRSGGLTEAFF.

The table lists this clone with a few counts. The chain joins TRBV6-6 to TRBJ1-4; D is undetermined. Germline V CDR1 and CDR2: MNHNY, SVGAGI (reference sequence). CDR3 length: 12 amino acids. Trimming stripped 6 bases from V and 5 bases from J, with 7 bases between. CDR3 nucleotides: TGTGCCAGCAGGAGTAAAAATGAAAAACTGTTTTTT. Protein sequence: CASRSKNEKLFF.

The gene calls are TRBV4-2 and TRBJ1-2; D gene uncertain. V lost 0 bases, J lost 0 bases, and 11 bases lay in between. There are 16 residues in the CDR3. The germline V gene encodes CDR1 LGHNA and CDR2 YNFKEQ. The CDR3: CASSQDLEVSNYGYTF. In nucleotides, the CDR3 is TGTGCCAGCAGCCAAGACCTGGAGGTATCTAACTATGGCTACACCTTC.

The rearrangement uses TRBV5-6 and TRBJ1-3; possibly TRBD1 for D (5 bases). In germline, CDR1 is SGHDT, CDR2 YYEEEE. CDR3 length: 13 residues. V lost 6 bases to trimming and J lost 5 bases, with 12 bases between them. The CDR3 is CASTGQKRNTIYF. The CDR3 DNA is TGTGCCAGCACAGGGCAGAAGAGAAACACCATATATTTT.

The CDR3 protein is CASSLTGAPGELFF. In nucleotides, the CDR3 is TGCGCCAGCAGCCTGACAGGGGCCCCCGGGGAGCTGTTTTTT. The chain joins TRBV5-1 to TRBJ2-2; TRBD1 matches at 8 bases. The CDR3 is 14 amino acids. Trimming removed 4 bases from V and 6 bases from J; junction bases left unmatched: 5. Germline V gene lookup returns CDR1 SGHRS and CDR2 YFSETQ.